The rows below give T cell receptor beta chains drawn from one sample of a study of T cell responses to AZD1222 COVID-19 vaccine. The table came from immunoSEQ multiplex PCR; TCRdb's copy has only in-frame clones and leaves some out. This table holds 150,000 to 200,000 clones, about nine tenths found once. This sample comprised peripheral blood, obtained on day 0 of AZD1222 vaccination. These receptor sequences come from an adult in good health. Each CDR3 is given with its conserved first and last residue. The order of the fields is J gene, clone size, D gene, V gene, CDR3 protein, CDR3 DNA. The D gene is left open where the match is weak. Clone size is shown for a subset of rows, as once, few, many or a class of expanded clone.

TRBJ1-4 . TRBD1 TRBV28 CASRRPGQGTRNNEKLFF TGTGCCAGCAGACGACCGGGACAGGGGACGAGGAATAATGAAAAACTGTTTTTT
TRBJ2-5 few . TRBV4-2 CASSQDRDGQETQYF TGTGCCAGCAGCCAAGATAGGGACGGACAAGAGACCCAGTACTTC
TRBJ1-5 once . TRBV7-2 CASSFQRGQYQPQHF TGTGCCAGCAGCTTCCAACGCGGACAGTATCAGCCCCAGCATTTT
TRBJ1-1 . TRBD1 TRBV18 CASSPREGATEAFF TGTGCCAGCTCACCACGGGAGGGGGCCACTGAAGCTTTCTTT
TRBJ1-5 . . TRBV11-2 CASSSLGQPQHF TGTGCCAGCAGCTCCTTGGGCCAGCCCCAGCATTTT
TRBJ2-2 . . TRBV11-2 CASSLVAGAGELFF TGTGCCAGCAGCTTAGTGGCAGGGGCCGGGGAGCTGTTTTTT
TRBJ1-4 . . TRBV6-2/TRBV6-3 CASSDPHGTNEKLFF TGTGCCAGCAGTGACCCACACGGAACTAATGAAAAACTGTTTTTT
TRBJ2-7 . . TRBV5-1 CASSLLGENEQYF TGCGCCAGCAGCCTGCTGGGGGAGAACGAGCAGTACTTC
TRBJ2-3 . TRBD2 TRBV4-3 CASSPGGSATDTQYF TGCGCCAGCTCCCCCGGGGGGAGTGCCACAGATACGCAGTATTTT
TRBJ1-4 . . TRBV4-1 CASSQDGPLGGTNEKLFF TGCGCCAGCAGCCAAGATGGACCCCTTGGGGGAACTAATGAAAAACTGTTTTTT
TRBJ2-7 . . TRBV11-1 CASSFGAVSYEQYF TGTGCCAGCAGCTTCGGGGCAGTCTCCTACGAGCAGTACTTC
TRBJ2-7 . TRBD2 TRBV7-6 CASSLTSGGHYEQYF TGTGCCAGCAGCCTCACTAGCGGGGGCCACTACGAGCAGTACTTC
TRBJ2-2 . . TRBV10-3 CAISESREGELFF TGTGCCATCAGTGAGTCAAGGGAGGGGGAGCTGTTTTTT
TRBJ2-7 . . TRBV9 CASSVRLEGYEQYF TGTGCCAGCAGCGTAAGATTGGAGGGTTACGAGCAGTACTTC
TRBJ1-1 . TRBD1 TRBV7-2 CASNVDRGTEAFF TGTGCCAGCAACGTGGACAGGGGCACTGAAGCTTTCTTT
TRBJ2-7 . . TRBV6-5 CASMSGWSSYEQYF TGTGCCAGCATGAGTGGGTGGAGTTCCTACGAGCAGTACTTC
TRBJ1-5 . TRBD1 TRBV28 CASSTPGGSNQPQHF TGTGCCAGCAGTACCCCAGGGGGTAGCAATCAGCCCCAGCATTTT
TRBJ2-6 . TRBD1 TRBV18 CASSEGQGNSGANVLTF TGTGCCAGCTCAGAGGGACAGGGGAACTCTGGGGCCAACGTCCTGACTTTC
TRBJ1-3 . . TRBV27 CASSSTGTGNTIYF TGTGCCAGCAGTTCGACAGGCACTGGAAACACCATATATTTT
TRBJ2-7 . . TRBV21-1 CASSKVDSGSSGYEQYF TGTGCCAGCAGCAAAGTTGATTCGGGCTCTAGCGGCTACGAGCAGTACTTC
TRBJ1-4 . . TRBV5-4 CASSSSGSSNEKLFF TGTGCCAGCAGCTCCTCGGGAAGCAGCAATGAAAAACTGTTTTTT
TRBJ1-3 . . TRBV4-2 CASSQDPIPSGNTIYF TGTGCCAGCAGCCAAGATCCTATCCCCTCTGGAAACACCATATATTTT